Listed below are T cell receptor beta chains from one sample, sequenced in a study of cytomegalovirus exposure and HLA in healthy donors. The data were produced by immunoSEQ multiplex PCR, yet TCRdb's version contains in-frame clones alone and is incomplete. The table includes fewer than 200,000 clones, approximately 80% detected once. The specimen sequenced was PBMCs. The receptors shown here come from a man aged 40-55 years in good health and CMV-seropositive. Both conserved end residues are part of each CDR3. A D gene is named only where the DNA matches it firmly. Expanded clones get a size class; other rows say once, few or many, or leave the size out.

CDR3nt: TGTGCCAGCAGCCAAGAGTCCCCTCTAGGGGGGGCCGTCACAGATACGCAGTATTTT; CDR3aa: CASSQESPLGGAVTDTQYF; d_gene: -; len: 19; j_gene: TRBJ2-3; v_gene: TRBV14; abundance: -
CDR3nt: TGTGCCAGCAGGGAAGGGACAGGGTACATGAACACTGAAGCTTTCTTT; CDR3aa: CASREGTGYMNTEAFF; d_gene: TRBD1; len: 16; j_gene: TRBJ1-1; v_gene: TRBV27; abundance: -
CDR3nt: TGTGCCAGCACCGACGGAAAAGTGGGCGATACGCAGTATTTT; CDR3aa: CASTDGKVGDTQYF; d_gene: -; len: 14; j_gene: TRBJ2-3; v_gene: TRBV7-9; abundance: -
CDR3nt: TGTGCCTGGAGTGTATATGACAGGGTGAAGGAAAAACTGTTTTTT; CDR3aa: CAWSVYDRVKEKLFF; d_gene: TRBD1; len: 15; j_gene: TRBJ1-4; v_gene: TRBV30; abundance: -
CDR3nt: TGCAGCGCCGTCAACAGGGGGCTTCAGTACGAGCAGTACTTC; CDR3aa: CSAVNRGLQYEQYF; d_gene: TRBD1; len: 14; j_gene: TRBJ2-7; v_gene: TRBV29-1; abundance: -
CDR3nt: TGTGCCAGCAGCTTTGATCAGGGAGGTTACGAGCAGTACTTC; CDR3aa: CASSFDQGGYEQYF; d_gene: -; len: 14; j_gene: TRBJ2-7; v_gene: TRBV7-9; abundance: few
CDR3nt: TGTGCCAGCAGGGCAGGGATGTTCACTTTGGGCTACACCTTC; CDR3aa: CASRAGMFTLGYTF; d_gene: -; len: 14; j_gene: TRBJ1-2; v_gene: TRBV6-1; abundance: -
CDR3nt: TGTGCCAGCAGCCAAGATCCCGACACTGAAGCTTTCTTT; CDR3aa: CASSQDPDTEAFF; d_gene: -; len: 13; j_gene: TRBJ1-1; v_gene: TRBV4-2; abundance: few
CDR3nt: TGTGCCAGCAGTTTAGGGGGCAGGGGGGGCAATCAGCCCCAGCATTTT; CDR3aa: CASSLGGRGGNQPQHF; d_gene: TRBD1; len: 16; j_gene: TRBJ1-5; v_gene: TRBV28; abundance: -
CDR3nt: TGTGCCAGCAGCTTTTCGGGACAGATAAACGAAAAACTGTTTTTT; CDR3aa: CASSFSGQINEKLFF; d_gene: TRBD1; len: 15; j_gene: TRBJ1-4; v_gene: TRBV5-5; abundance: -
CDR3nt: TGTGCCAGCATCAACCGGGGGGGTTCACCCCTCCACTTT; CDR3aa: CASINRGGSPLHF; d_gene: -; len: 13; j_gene: TRBJ1-6; v_gene: TRBV28; abundance: -
CDR3nt: TGTGCCAGCAGTCTCAGGGTCGGGGGTCAGCCCCAGCATTTT; CDR3aa: CASSLRVGGQPQHF; d_gene: -; len: 14; j_gene: TRBJ1-5; v_gene: TRBV6-1; abundance: -
CDR3nt: TGCAGTGCTCCTCTCAGAGATACGCAGTATTTT; CDR3aa: CSAPLRDTQYF; d_gene: -; len: 11; j_gene: TRBJ2-3; v_gene: TRBV20-1; abundance: -
CDR3nt: TGTGCCAGCAGGAGGGGGTTTGGTACAGATACGCAGTATTTT; CDR3aa: CASRRGFGTDTQYF; d_gene: -; len: 14; j_gene: TRBJ2-3; v_gene: TRBV2; abundance: -
CDR3nt: TGTGCCAGCACCGGGGTAGCGGGGGCAGATACGCAGTATTTT; CDR3aa: CASTGVAGADTQYF; d_gene: TRBD2; len: 14; j_gene: TRBJ2-3; v_gene: TRBV13; abundance: -
CDR3nt: TGTGCCAGCATCCCCCCGACTAGCGGGGGCAGGGCAGATACGCAGTATTTT; CDR3aa: CASIPPTSGGRADTQYF; d_gene: TRBD2; len: 17; j_gene: TRBJ2-3; v_gene: TRBV28; abundance: -
CDR3nt: TGTGCCATCAATGACGGGGGAAACACCATATATTTT; CDR3aa: CAINDGGNTIYF; d_gene: -; len: 12; j_gene: TRBJ1-3; v_gene: TRBV10-3; abundance: -
CDR3nt: TGTGCCAGCAGTGAAGCAGGGGGCGAAGAGACCCAGTACTTC; CDR3aa: CASSEAGGEETQYF; d_gene: TRBD1; len: 14; j_gene: TRBJ2-5; v_gene: TRBV6-1; abundance: -
CDR3nt: TGTGCCAGCAGCTTACCCGTTACAGATACGCAGTATTTT; CDR3aa: CASSLPVTDTQYF; d_gene: -; len: 13; j_gene: TRBJ2-3; v_gene: TRBV7-2; abundance: -
CDR3nt: TGTGCCAGCTCACCAGGGGAGCGAAACACTGAAGCTTTCTTT; CDR3aa: CASSPGERNTEAFF; d_gene: -; len: 14; j_gene: TRBJ1-1; v_gene: TRBV18; abundance: -
CDR3nt: TGTGCCAGCAGTTACTCCCAGGGGTTCACGGATACGCAGTATTTT; CDR3aa: CASSYSQGFTDTQYF; d_gene: -; len: 15; j_gene: TRBJ2-3; v_gene: TRBV6-6; abundance: -
CDR3nt: TGTGCCAGCAGCCTGACAGGGTCCGAGCAGTACTTC; CDR3aa: CASSLTGSEQYF; d_gene: TRBD1; len: 12; j_gene: TRBJ2-7; v_gene: TRBV7-9; abundance: once
CDR3nt: TGTGCCTGGAGTGTGAGCTACGAGCAGTACTTC; CDR3aa: CAWSVSYEQYF; d_gene: -; len: 11; j_gene: TRBJ2-7; v_gene: TRBV30; abundance: -
CDR3nt: TGTGCCAGCTCACCGGGACAGAACAACAATGAGCAGTTCTTC; CDR3aa: CASSPGQNNNEQFF; d_gene: TRBD1; len: 14; j_gene: TRBJ2-1; v_gene: TRBV18; abundance: -